Below, 6 T cell receptor beta chains from the same sample are listed, as sequenced in a study of blood T cell repertoires in COVID-19. Produced via immunoSEQ multiplex PCR; TCRdb's table is partial and in-frame only. The sample holds roughly 320,000 clones; approximately 90% are singletons and the top ten take roughly 4.5%. Source material: PBMCs or T cells enriched from blood (not recorded which). The receptor set was obtained from a man under 40 who had recovered from COVID-19.

The rearrangement links TRBV10-2 to TRBJ2-1, with 8 nucleotides matching TRBD2. Unmatched junction bases numbered 5, after V lost 2 bases and J lost 8 bases. CDR3 length: 14 amino acids. In germline, CDR1 is WSHSY, CDR2 SAAADI. CDR3: CASSEVGLAYEQFF. DNA for the CDR3: TGCGCCAGCAGTGAGGTAGGACTAGCCTATGAGCAGTTCTTC.

The V and J genes are TRBV28 and TRBJ1-5; perhaps TRBD1 as D (6 bases). The V and J ends lost 2 bases and 2 bases respectively, with 10 bases between them. CDR1 MDHEN and CDR2 SYDVKM come from the germline V gene. The CDR3 length is 15 residues. The CDR3 sequence: CASSLPGGRNQPQHF. CDR3 DNA: TGTGCCAGCAGTTTACCGGGGGGCCGCAATCAGCCCCAGCATTTT.

The V gene is TRBV9, the J gene TRBJ2-6; possibly TRBD1 for D (5 bases). CDR1 and CDR2 from the germline V gene are SGDLS and YYNGEE. This CDR3 is 14 amino acids long. The V gene lost 1 base and the J gene lost 6 bases, with 8 bases spanning the gap. The DNA of the CDR3 is TGTGCCAGCAGCGTATCAGGGATGGCCAACGTCCTGACTTTC. Amino acid sequence: CASSVSGMANVLTF.

The V gene is TRBV6-1, the J gene TRBJ2-2; D gene uncertain. The CDR3 covers 14 residues. Germline loops: CDR1 MNHNS, CDR2 SASEGT. Deletions cut 0 bases from V and 5 bases from J, with 7 bases between. The CDR3 reads CASSEAILTGELFF. The CDR3 coding sequence is TGTGCCAGCAGTGAAGCTATACTTACCGGGGAGCTGTTTTTT.

The chain has TRBV19 and TRBJ1-5; D is possibly TRBD1 (5 bases). Germline CDR1 is LNHDA and CDR2 is SQIVND (reference sequence). The CDR3 consists of 14 residues. Trimming took 6 bases from V and 2 from J, leaving 11 bases between them. Written as DNA, the CDR3 is TGTGCCAGTAGCGGGGCGGGGGGCAATCAGCCCCAGCATTTT. This encodes CASSGAGGNQPQHF.

The rearrangement joins TRBV11-2 to TRBJ1-2; a weak D match, TRBD1 (5 bases). The CDR3 has 15 amino acids. V shed 1 base and J shed 4 bases, with 13 bases lying between them. Germline V CDR1 and CDR2: SGHAT, FQNNGV. This chain's CDR3 is CASSLVSARAYGYTF. The CDR3 DNA is TGTGCCAGCAGCTTAGTCTCGGCCAGGGCCTATGGCTACACCTTC.